One sample yielded the 19 T cell receptor beta chains listed below, sequenced in a study of blood T cell repertoires in COVID-19. The protocol was immunoSEQ multiplex PCR, while the TCRdb copy is restricted to in-frame clones and leaves out a portion. The sample lists some 260,000 clones; 70% to 90% were seen once. The sample consisted of peripheral blood. The receptors originated from a man aged 18 to 35 with active or convalescent COVID-19.

The V and J genes are TRBV14 and TRBJ2-1, with D possibly matching TRBD2 (6 bases). The CDR3 spans 14 residues. Trimming left V 5 bases short and J 4 bases short, with 12 bases between. From germline, CDR1 is SGHDN and CDR2 FVKESK. For the CDR3, the DNA is TGTGCCAGCAGCGGCCGCGGGGCTTACAATGAGCAGTTCTTC. Its protein product is CASSGRGAYNEQFF.

The chain couples TRBV5-1 to TRBJ2-2; maybe TRBD1 (5 bases). V was shortened by 4 bases and J by 0 bases, with 13 bases between the two germline ends. CDR1 and CDR2 (germline): SGHRS, YFSETQ. The CDR3 is 16 amino acids. DNA for the CDR3: TGCGCCAGCAGCCGAGTAGGGGTCACGAACACCGGGGAGCTGTTTTTT. This encodes CASSRVGVTNTGELFF.

The V and J genes are TRBV7-9 and TRBJ2-7, with TRBD2 identical over 7 bases. This CDR3 comprises 14 residues. J lost 5 bases, V lost 5 bases, and 9 bases had no gene match. Germline V gives CDR1 SEHNR, CDR2 FQNEAQ (reference sequence). CDR3 in DNA: TGTGCCAGCAGCCTCGGGGAGGGGAAGGACGAGCAGTACTTC. As protein: CASSLGEGKDEQYF.

This sequence joins TRBV5-6 and TRBJ1-3, with a possible D match to TRBD1 (5 bases). V was trimmed by 0 bases and J by 0 bases, leaving 16 bases between them. CDR1 and CDR2 from the germline V gene are SGHDT and YYEEEE. The CDR3 covers 18 residues. As DNA, the CDR3 is TGTGCCAGCAGCTTGGATTCATTTTGGGGCTCCTCTGGAAACACCATATATTTT. Amino acids: CASSLDSFWGSSGNTIYF.

This rearrangement joins TRBV27 to TRBJ2-7, with unresolved D. The length of the CDR3 is 15 residues. Germline assignment: CDR1 MNHEY and CDR2 SMNVEV (reference sequence). V was clipped by 0 bases and J by 3 bases, with 12 bases between them. CDR3 region: CASSLSGSPGYEQYF. CDR3 sequence (DNA): TGTGCCAGCAGTTTATCGGGCAGTCCTGGCTACGAGCAGTACTTC.

The chain uses TRBV6-2 or TRBV6-3 and TRBJ2-3; D remains unclear. CDR3 size: 13 residues. With 2 bases removed from V and 6 bases from J, the gap between germline ends came to 9 bases. Germline-derived CDR1 and CDR2 are MNHEY and SVGEGT. Here the CDR3 DNA reads TGTGCCAGCAGTTACCTCCCCAGGGATACGCAGTATTTT. Translation: CASSYLPRDTQYF.

DNA for the CDR3: TGTGCCAGCAGCTTGTTGGGGGGCACTGAAGCTTTCTTT. Encoded protein: CASSLLGGTEAFF. This chain uses TRBV5-4 with TRBJ1-1; weak D call: TRBD1 (5 bases). The V end was cut by 1 base, the J end by 4 bases, with 8 bases between. CDR3 size: 13 residues. Germline CDR1 SGHNT, CDR2 YYREEE (reference sequence).

DNA of the CDR3: TGTGCCAGCAGCTTACTTCCGCGGGGGGCACAAGATACGCAGTATTTT. It is translated as CASSLLPRGAQDTQYF. The chain recombines TRBV7-2 with TRBJ2-3; the match to TRBD2 covers 8 bases. Germline-derived CDR1 and CDR2 are SGHTA and FQGNSA. The CDR3 contains 16 residues. The trim removed 2 bases at V and 5 bases at J, leaving 9 bases unmatched.

This clone came up once. The rearrangement joins TRBV2 to TRBJ1-4; the match to TRBD1 covers 9 bases. The CDR3 contains 16 residues. The V and J ends lost 6 bases and 7 bases, in that order; junction bases with no gene match: 12. CDR1 and CDR2 (germline): SNHLY, FYNNEI. The CDR3 protein is CASRVTGQGVGEKLFF. CDR3 coding DNA: TGTGCCAGCAGGGTAACGGGACAGGGCGTAGGTGAAAAACTGTTTTTT. Based on the CDR3 plus reference TRBV2 and TRBJ1-4, the full variable domain is EPEVTQTPSHQVTQMGQEVILRCVPISNHLYFYWYRQILGQKVEFLVSFYNNEISEKSEIFDDQFSVERPDGSNFTLKIRSTKLEDSAMYFCASRVTGQGVGEKLFFGSGTQLSVL.

The chain combines TRBV28 with TRBJ1-4; D is possibly TRBD1 (5 bases). Looked up from germline, CDR1 is MDHEN and CDR2 is SYDVKM. The CDR3 is 15 amino acids. Trimming cost V 3 bases and J 5 bases, with 13 bases left between them. The CDR3 spells CASSFYNRNNEKLFF. Here the CDR3 DNA reads TGTGCCAGCAGTTTCTATAACAGGAACAATGAAAAACTGTTTTTT. Combining the CDR3 with reference TRBV28 and TRBJ1-4 gives the whole variable domain DVKVTQSSRYLVKRTGEKVFLECVQDMDHENMFWYRQDPGLGLRLIYFSYDVKMKEKGDIPEGYSVSREKKERFSLILESASTNQTSMYLCASSFYNRNNEKLFFGSGTQLSVL.

The rearrangement joins TRBV19 to TRBJ2-5; possible D gene TRBD1, 6 bases. Trimming took 0 bases from V and 4 from J, leaving 9 bases between them. Germline V CDR1 and CDR2: LNHDA, SQIVND (reference sequence). The CDR3 contains 14 residues. The CDR3 coding sequence is TGTGCCAGTAGTATAGACCAGGGGCGAGAGACCCAGTACTTC. Its translation: CASSIDQGRETQYF.

A few counts support this clone. The chain links TRBV6-2 or TRBV6-3 to TRBJ1-3; the D gene is possibly TRBD1 (6 bases). This CDR3 spans 15 amino acids. CDR1 is MNHEY, CDR2 SVGEGT, per germline. V shed 4 bases and J shed 4 bases, with 14 bases lying between them. CDR3 bases: TGTGCCAGCAGTTTGAACACAGGGACCGGAAACACCATATATTTT. Translation: CASSLNTGTGNTIYF.

This rearrangement joins TRBV6-5 to TRBJ1-2; tentatively, D is TRBD1 (6 bases). The germline gives CDR1 MNHEY, CDR2 SVGAGI. V was trimmed by 5 bases and J by 6 bases, leaving 13 bases between them. There are 13 residues in the CDR3. Written as DNA, the CDR3 is TGTGCCAGCAGTCCGATCTGGACAGATGGCTACACCTTC. It encodes CASSPIWTDGYTF.

The chain joins TRBV5-6 to TRBJ1-5; possibly TRBD1 for D (5 bases). The CDR3 is 16 residues long. Germline CDR1 reads SGHDT; CDR2 reads YYEEEE. V gave up 0 bases and J gave up 1 base, with 11 bases separating them. This CDR3 is CASSLGSRVSNQPQHF. The CDR3 bases are TGTGCCAGCAGCTTGGGGTCCAGGGTGAGCAATCAGCCCCAGCATTTT.

This clone was recorded once. This sequence joins TRBV2 and TRBJ1-1; D remains ambiguous. Germline values: CDR1 SNHLY, CDR2 FYNNEI. The germline V and J ends were trimmed by 4 bases and 3 bases, with 12 bases remaining between them. There are 14 residues in the CDR3. The CDR3, as DNA: TGTGCCAGCAGTGCAGGAGGGCTTGACACTGAAGCTTTCTTT. This codes for CASSAGGLDTEAFF.

In this sample, this clone turned up once. The chain joins TRBV6-6 to TRBJ2-3, with D unclear. V lost 2 bases and J 3 bases, leaving 9 bases between the germline ends. CDR3 size: 14 residues. Germline CDR1 is MNHNY and CDR2 is SVGAGI (reference sequence). The CDR3, as DNA: TGTGCCAGCAGTTACCCGAGTAGTACAGATACGCAGTATTTT. Its translation: CASSYPSSTDTQYF.

In nucleotides, the CDR3 is TGTGCCAGCAGTGACTCAGGGACAGGGGCCGGGGAGCTGTTTTTT. Amino acids: CASSDSGTGAGELFF. The genes are TRBV6-4 and TRBJ2-2, with 10 bases identical to TRBD1. The CDR3 sequence is 15 residues long. Germline V lookup: CDR1 MRHNA, CDR2 SNTAGT. Trimming at V came to 0 bases and at J to 6 bases, leaving 1 base not matched to a gene.

This clone was observed a single time. The chain has TRBV7-8 and TRBJ2-1; D is unresolved. Looked up from germline, CDR1 is SGHVS and CDR2 is FQNEAQ. This CDR3 contains 14 residues. V lost 5 bases and J 10 bases, leaving 18 bases between the germline ends. CDR3 nucleotides: TGTGCCAGCAGCGAAGAGGAAATGGCTTGGGAGCAGTTCTTC. This sequence encodes CASSEEEMAWEQFF.

This rearrangement joins TRBV7-2 to TRBJ2-7; 7 bases agree with TRBD2. The CDR3 spans 18 residues. CDR1 SGHTA and CDR2 FQGNSA come from the germline V gene. J gave up 3 bases and V 1 base, and 15 bases lay outside the gene matches. CDR3 sequence (DNA): TGTGCCAGCAGCTTAGAAGCGGCGGGAGTAAATGGTTACTACGAGCAGTACTTC. The encoded protein is CASSLEAAGVNGYYEQYF.